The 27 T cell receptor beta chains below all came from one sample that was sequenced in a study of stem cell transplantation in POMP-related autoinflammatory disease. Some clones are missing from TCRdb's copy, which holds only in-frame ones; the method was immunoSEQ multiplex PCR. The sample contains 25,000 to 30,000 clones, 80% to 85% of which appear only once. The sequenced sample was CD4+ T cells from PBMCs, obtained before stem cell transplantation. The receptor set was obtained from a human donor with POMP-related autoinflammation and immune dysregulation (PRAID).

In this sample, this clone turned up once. CDR3 sequence (DNA): TGTGCCAGCAAGGACAGGGTTGCCCCGAACACCGGGGAGCTGTTTTTT. Amino acid sequence: CASKDRVAPNTGELFF. The V call is TRBV2, the J call TRBJ2-2; 8 bases are shared with TRBD1. Losses at the gene ends were 7 bases for V and 0 bases for J; bases not matched to a gene: 7. The CDR3 length is 16 residues. The germline V gene encodes CDR1 SNHLY and CDR2 FYNNEI.

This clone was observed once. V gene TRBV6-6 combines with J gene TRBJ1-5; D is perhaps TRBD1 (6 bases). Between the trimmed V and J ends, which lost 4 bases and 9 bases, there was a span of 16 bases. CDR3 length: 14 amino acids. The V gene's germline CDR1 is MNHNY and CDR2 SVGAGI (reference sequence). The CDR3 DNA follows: TGTGCCAGCAGTTTAAGTACAGGGCTTTGGCCCCAGCATTTT. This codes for CASSLSTGLWPQHF.

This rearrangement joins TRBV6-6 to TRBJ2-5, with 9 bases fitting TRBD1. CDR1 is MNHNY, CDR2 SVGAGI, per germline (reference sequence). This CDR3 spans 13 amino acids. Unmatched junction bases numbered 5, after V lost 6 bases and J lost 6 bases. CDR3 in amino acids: CASSPDRGKTQYF. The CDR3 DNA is TGTGCCAGCAGCCCCGACAGGGGGAAGACCCAGTACTTC.

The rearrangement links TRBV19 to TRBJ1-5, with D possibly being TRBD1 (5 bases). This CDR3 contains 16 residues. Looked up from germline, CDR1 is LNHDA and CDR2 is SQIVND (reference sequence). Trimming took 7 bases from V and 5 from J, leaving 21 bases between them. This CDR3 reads CASTSGGETRYQPQHF. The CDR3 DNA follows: TGTGCCAGTACCTCCGGGGGTGAAACTAGATATCAGCCCCAGCATTTT. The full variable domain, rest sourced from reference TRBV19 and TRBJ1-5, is DGGITQSPKYLFRKEGQNVTLSCEQNLNHDAMYWYRQDPGQGLRLIYYSQIVNDFQKGDIAEGYSVSREKKESFPLTVTSAQKNPTAFYLCASTSGGETRYQPQHFGDGTRLSIL.

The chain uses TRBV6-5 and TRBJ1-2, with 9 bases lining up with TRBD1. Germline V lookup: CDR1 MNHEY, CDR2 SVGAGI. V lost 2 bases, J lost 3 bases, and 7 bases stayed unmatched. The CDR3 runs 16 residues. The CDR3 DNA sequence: TGTGCCAGCAGTTACGGGGGGACAGGGAGAGACTATGGCTACACCTTC. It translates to CASSYGGTGRDYGYTF.

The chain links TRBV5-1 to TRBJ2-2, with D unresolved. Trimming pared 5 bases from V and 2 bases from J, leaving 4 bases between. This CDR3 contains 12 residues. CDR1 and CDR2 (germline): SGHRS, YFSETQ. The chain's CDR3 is CASRLNTGELFF. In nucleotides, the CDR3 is TGCGCCAGCAGGCTAAACACCGGGGAGCTGTTTTTT.

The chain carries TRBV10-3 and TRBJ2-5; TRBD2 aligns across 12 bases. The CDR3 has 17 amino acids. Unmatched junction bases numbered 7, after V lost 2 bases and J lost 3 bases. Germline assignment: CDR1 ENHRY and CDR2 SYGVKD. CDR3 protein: CAISESPSGGAEETQYF. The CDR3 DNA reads TGTGCCATCAGTGAGAGCCCTAGCGGGGGGGCGGAAGAGACCCAGTACTTC.

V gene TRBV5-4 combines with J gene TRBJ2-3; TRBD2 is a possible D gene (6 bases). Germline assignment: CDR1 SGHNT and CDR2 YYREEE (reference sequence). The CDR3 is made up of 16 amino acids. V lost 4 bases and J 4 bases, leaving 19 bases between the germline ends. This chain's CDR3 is CASSLMPGLDSDTQYF. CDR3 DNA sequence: TGTGCCAGCAGCCTCATGCCGGGACTTGACTCAGATACGCAGTATTTT.

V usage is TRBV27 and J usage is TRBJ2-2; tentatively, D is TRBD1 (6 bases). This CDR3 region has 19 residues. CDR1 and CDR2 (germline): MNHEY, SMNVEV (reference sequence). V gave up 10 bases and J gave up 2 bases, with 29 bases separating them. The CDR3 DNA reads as TGTGCCATCCAGCAAGCCGGTCTTACAGGGCCGAACAACACCGGGGAGCTGTTTTTT. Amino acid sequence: CAIQQAGLTGPNNTGELFF.

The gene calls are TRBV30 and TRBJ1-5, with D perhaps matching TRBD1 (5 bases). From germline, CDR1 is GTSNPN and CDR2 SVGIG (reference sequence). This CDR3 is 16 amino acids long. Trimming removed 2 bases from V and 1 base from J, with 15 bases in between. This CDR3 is CAWSPRGGLSNQPQHF. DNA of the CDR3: TGTGCCTGGAGTCCCCGCGGGGGGTTGAGCAATCAGCCCCAGCATTTT.

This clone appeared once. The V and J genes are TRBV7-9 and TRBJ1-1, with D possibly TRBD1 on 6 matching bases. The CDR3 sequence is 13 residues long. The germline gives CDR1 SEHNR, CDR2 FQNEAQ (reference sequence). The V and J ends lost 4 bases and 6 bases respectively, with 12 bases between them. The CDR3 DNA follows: TGTGCCAGCAGCTCGGAGGGGGTCTCTGAAGCTTTCTTT. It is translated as CASSSEGVSEAFF.

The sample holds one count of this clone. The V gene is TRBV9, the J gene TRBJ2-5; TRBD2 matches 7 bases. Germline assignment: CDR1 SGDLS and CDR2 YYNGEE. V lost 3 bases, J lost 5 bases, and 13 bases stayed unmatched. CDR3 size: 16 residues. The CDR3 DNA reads TGTGCCAGCAGCGAGCGGGACCACGGTATCCCGGAGACCCAGTACTTC. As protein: CASSERDHGIPETQYF.

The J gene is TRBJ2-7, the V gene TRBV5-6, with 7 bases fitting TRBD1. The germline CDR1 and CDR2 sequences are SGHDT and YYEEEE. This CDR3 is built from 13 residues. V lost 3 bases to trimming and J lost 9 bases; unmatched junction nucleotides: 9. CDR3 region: CASSSGTALRQYF. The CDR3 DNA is TGTGCCAGCAGCTCCGGGACAGCACTACGGCAGTACTTC.

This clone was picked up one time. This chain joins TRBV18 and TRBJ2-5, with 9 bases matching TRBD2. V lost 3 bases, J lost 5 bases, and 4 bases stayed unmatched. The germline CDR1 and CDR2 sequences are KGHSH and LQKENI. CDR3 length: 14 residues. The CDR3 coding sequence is TGTGCCAGCTCACCGAGCGGGAGGAGGGAGACCCAGTACTTC. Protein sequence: CASSPSGRRETQYF. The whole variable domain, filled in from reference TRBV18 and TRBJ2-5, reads NAGVMQNPRHLVRRRGQEARLRCSPMKGHSHVYWYRQLPEEGLKFMVYLQKENIIDESGMPKERFSAEFPKEGPSILRIQQVVRGDSAAYFCASSPSGRRETQYFGPGTRLLVL.

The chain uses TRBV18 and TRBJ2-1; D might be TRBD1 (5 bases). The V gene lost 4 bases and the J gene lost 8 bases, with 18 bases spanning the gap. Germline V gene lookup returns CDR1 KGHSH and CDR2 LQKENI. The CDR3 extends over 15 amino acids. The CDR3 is CASSLSGPLGDEQFF. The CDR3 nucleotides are TGTGCCAGCTCACTGTCCGGACCCCTAGGGGATGAGCAGTTCTTC.

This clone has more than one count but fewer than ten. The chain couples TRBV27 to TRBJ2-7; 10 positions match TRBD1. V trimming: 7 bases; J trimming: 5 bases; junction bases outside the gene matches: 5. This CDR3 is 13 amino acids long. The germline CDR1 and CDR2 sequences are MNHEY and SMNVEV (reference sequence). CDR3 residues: CASTRTGGDEQYF. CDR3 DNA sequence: TGTGCCAGCACCAGGACAGGGGGTGACGAGCAGTACTTC.

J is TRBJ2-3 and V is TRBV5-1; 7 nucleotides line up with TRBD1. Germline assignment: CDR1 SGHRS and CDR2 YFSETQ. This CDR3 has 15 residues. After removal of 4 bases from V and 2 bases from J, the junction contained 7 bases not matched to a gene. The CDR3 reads CASSPGTASTDTQYF. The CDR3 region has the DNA TGCGCCAGCAGCCCAGGGACAGCCTCCACAGATACGCAGTATTTT.

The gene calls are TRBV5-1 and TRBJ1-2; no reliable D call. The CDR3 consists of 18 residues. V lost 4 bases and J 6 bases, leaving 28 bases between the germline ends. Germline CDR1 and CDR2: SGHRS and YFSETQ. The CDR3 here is CASSHGLLVREMSNGYTF. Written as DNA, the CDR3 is TGCGCCAGCAGCCATGGTTTGCTCGTCCGGGAAATGAGTAATGGCTACACCTTC.

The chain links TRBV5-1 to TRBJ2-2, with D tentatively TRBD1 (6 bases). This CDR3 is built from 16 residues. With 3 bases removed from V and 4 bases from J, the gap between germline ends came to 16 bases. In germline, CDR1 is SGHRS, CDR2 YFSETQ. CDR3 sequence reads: CASSSTTGTITGELFF. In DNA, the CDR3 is TGCGCCAGCAGCTCTACCACCGGGACAATCACCGGGGAGCTGTTTTTT.

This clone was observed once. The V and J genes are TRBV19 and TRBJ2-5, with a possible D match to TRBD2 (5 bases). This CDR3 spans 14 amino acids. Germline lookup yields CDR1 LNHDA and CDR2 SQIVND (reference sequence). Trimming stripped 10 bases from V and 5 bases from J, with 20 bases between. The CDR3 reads CATPWVREGETQYF. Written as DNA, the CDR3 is TGTGCCACCCCCTGGGTGAGGGAAGGGGAGACCCAGTACTTC.

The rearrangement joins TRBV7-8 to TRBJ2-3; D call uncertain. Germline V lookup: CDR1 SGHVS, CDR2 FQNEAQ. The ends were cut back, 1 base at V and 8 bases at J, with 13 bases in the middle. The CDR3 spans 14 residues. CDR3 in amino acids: CASSLDSSFSTQYF. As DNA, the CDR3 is TGTGCCAGCAGCTTAGACTCAAGCTTTTCTACGCAGTATTTT.

DNA of the CDR3: TGTGCCAGCAGCCCAGGTCGGGGTCTGGCCCAGTACTTC. It specifies CASSPGRGLAQYF. The chain recombines TRBV7-3 with TRBJ2-5; D is perhaps TRBD2 (5 bases). Trimming removed 5 bases at V and 9 bases at J, with 16 bases between. The length of the CDR3 is 13 residues. CDR1 is SGHTA, CDR2 FQGTGA, per germline.

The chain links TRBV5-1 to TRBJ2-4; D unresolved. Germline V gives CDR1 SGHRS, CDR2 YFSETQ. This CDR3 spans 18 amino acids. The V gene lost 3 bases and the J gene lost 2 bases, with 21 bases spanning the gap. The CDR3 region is CASSSLGVGPGSKNIQYF. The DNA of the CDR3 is TGCGCCAGCAGCTCCCTCGGAGTTGGCCCTGGGTCCAAAAACATTCAGTACTTC.

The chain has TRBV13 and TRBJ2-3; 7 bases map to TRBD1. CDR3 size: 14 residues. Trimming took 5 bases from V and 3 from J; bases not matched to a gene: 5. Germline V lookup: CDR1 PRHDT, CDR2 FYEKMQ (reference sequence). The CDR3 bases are TGTGCCAGCAGCCACAGGGGAGTTACAGATACGCAGTATTTT. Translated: CASSHRGVTDTQYF.

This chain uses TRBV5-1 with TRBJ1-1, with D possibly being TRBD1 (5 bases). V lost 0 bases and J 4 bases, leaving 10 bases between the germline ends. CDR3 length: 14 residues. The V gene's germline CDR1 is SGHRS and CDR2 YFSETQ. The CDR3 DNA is TGCGCCAGCAGCTTGGCAGGGAGCGGCACTGAAGCTTTCTTT. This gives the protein CASSLAGSGTEAFF.

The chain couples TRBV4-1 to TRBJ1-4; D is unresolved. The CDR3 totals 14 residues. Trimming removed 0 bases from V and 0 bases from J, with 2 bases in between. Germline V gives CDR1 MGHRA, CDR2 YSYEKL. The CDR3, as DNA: TGCGCCAGCAGCCAAGATGCAACTAATGAAAAACTGTTTTTT. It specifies CASSQDATNEKLFF.

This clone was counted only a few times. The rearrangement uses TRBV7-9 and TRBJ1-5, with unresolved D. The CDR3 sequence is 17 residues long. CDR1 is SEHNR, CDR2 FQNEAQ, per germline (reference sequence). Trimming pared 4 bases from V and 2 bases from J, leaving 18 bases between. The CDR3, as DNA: TGTGCCAGCAGCTCGCCGGGGAGGGATTCAGGCAATCAGCCCCAGCATTTT. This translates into CASSSPGRDSGNQPQHF.